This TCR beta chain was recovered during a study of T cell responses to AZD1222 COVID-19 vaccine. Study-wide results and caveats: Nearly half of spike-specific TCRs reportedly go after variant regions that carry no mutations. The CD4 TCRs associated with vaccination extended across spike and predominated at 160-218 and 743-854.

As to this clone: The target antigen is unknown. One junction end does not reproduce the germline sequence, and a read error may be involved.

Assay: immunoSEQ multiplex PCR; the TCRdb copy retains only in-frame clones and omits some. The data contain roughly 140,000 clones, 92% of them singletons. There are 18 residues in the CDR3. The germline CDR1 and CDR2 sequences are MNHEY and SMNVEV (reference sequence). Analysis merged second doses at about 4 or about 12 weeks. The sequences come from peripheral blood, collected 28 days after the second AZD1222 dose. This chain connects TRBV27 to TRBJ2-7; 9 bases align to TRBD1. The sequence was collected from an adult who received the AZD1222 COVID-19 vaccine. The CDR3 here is CASSSQNPWTGVSSEQYF. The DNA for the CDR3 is TGTGCCAGCAGTTCCCAGAACCCATGGACAGGGGTTTCCTCCGAGCAGTACTTC.